The 27 T cell receptor beta chains below all came from one sample that was sequenced in a study of T cell responses to AZD1222 COVID-19 vaccine. Sequenced by immunoSEQ multiplex PCR; TCRdb stores in-frame clones only, minus some. The sample consists of under 100,000 clones, about 90% of them appearing once. Sequencing was performed on peripheral blood, taken on day 0 of AZD1222 vaccination. The receptors shown here come from an adult in good health.

The chain has TRBV7-9 and TRBJ2-7; D is unclear. The CDR3 is 14 residues long. The V end lost 3 bases, the J end lost 0 bases, and 9 bases lay between the germline ends. Per the germline V gene, CDR1 is SEHNR and CDR2 is FQNEAQ (reference sequence). CDR3 amino acids: CASSLGYNSYEQYF. Here the CDR3 DNA reads TGTGCCAGCAGCTTGGGTTATAACTCCTACGAGCAGTACTTC.

V and J are TRBV2 and TRBJ2-5; maybe TRBD1 (5 bases). V was cut by 5 bases and J by 1 base, with 14 bases left in between. This CDR3 is built from 15 residues. Germline assignment: CDR1 SNHLY and CDR2 FYNNEI. The CDR3 DNA is TGTGCCAGCAGTAAACTATTAGGGGCCCAAGAGACCCAGTACTTC. This encodes CASSKLLGAQETQYF.

This clone was seen a handful of times. The chain joins TRBV19 to TRBJ2-7; 9 nucleotides line up with TRBD1. CDR3 size: 14 residues. Germline CDR1 is LNHDA and CDR2 is SQIVND (reference sequence). The V and J ends lost 7 bases and 1 base, in that order; junction bases with no gene match: 5. The CDR3 region has the DNA TGTGCCAGTAAAGGGACAGGGTATTCCTACGAGCAGTACTTC. Amino acids: CASKGTGYSYEQYF.

This clone was picked up a small number of times. V is TRBV6-5 and J is TRBJ1-1, with D uncertain. CDR1 and CDR2 (germline): MNHEY, SVGAGI. This CDR3 contains 12 residues. Trimming shortened V by 4 bases and J by 8 bases, and 11 bases separated the two germline ends. CDR3 nucleotide sequence: TGTGCCAGCAGTTTTGGGAGGACCGAAGCTTTCTTT. Protein sequence: CASSFGRTEAFF.

The rearrangement links TRBV27 to TRBJ1-5; D remains unclear. CDR3 length equals 17 residues. CDR1 and CDR2 (germline): MNHEY, SMNVEV (reference sequence). Trimming removed 3 bases at V and 0 bases at J, with 15 bases between. CDR3 DNA sequence: TGTGCCAGCAGTTTTGAGCGACCACGAGATAGCAATCAGCCCCAGCATTTT. This codes for CASSFERPRDSNQPQHF.

The chain has TRBV5-1 and TRBJ1-6; no reliable D call. Germline V gives CDR1 SGHRS, CDR2 YFSETQ. V was clipped by 0 bases and J by 7 bases, with 14 bases between them. The CDR3 extends over 16 amino acids. In DNA, the CDR3 is TGCGCCAGCAGCTTGGATCCCCCAGGCCCCAATTCACCCCTCCACTTT. Translation gives CASSLDPPGPNSPLHF.

This sequence joins TRBV19 and TRBJ1-5, with a tentative D call TRBD1 (5 bases). Germline V gene sequence: CDR1 LNHDA, CDR2 SQIVND (reference sequence). This CDR3 region has 15 residues. V lost 3 bases and J lost 3, with 12 bases in between. The CDR3 loop is CASSISLGLNQPQHF. The CDR3, as DNA: TGTGCCAGTAGTATCAGTCTGGGACTCAATCAGCCCCAGCATTTT.

The chain recombines TRBV7-3 with TRBJ2-1; 14 bases line up with TRBD2. This CDR3 has 21 amino acids. The germline V gene has CDR1 SGHTA and CDR2 FQGTGA. Trimming cost V 1 base and J 1 base; bases outside gene matches: 12. CDR3 sequence: CASSLISLTSGRELSYNEQFF. In DNA form, the CDR3 reads TGTGCCAGCAGCTTAATATCCCTGACTAGCGGGAGGGAATTGTCCTACAATGAGCAGTTCTTC. Full variable domain (rest looked up from reference TRBV7-3 and TRBJ2-1): GAGVSQTPSNKVTEKGKYVELRCDPISGHTALYWYRQSLGQGPEFLIYFQGTGAADDSGLPNDRFFAVRPEGSVSTLKIQRTERGDSAVYLCASSLISLTSGRELSYNEQFFGPGTRLTVL.

This chain uses TRBV12-3 or TRBV12-4 with TRBJ1-1; a weak D match, TRBD1 (5 bases). The CDR3 runs to 13 residues. V was cut by 5 bases and J by 1 base, with 8 bases left in between. The CDR3 loop is CASSGGPNTEAFF. The CDR3 DNA reads TGTGCCAGCAGTGGGGGACCGAACACTGAAGCTTTCTTT.

The J gene is TRBJ1-6, the V gene TRBV19; D is unclear. The germline CDR1 and CDR2 sequences are LNHDA and SQIVND (reference sequence). Deletions cut 6 bases from V and 7 bases from J, with 25 bases between. CDR3 length: 18 amino acids. The CDR3 spells CASSPRIRRVLPNSPLHF. CDR3 in DNA: TGTGCCAGTAGCCCTCGTATAAGGAGGGTATTGCCCAATTCACCCCTCCACTTT.

The rearrangement uses TRBV18 and TRBJ1-2; tentatively, D is TRBD1 (6 bases). CDR1 KGHSH and CDR2 LQKENI come from the germline V gene. The V end was cut by 3 bases, the J end by 0 bases, with 11 bases between. The CDR3 consists of 15 residues. This CDR3 reads CASSPRQEPNYGYTF. Written as DNA, the CDR3 is TGTGCCAGCTCACCCCGACAGGAGCCTAACTATGGCTACACCTTC.

The chain joins TRBV23-1 to TRBJ2-7; D is perhaps TRBD1 (5 bases). TRBV23-1 is sorted into the ORF group, with uncertain function. The V and J ends lost 4 bases and 2 bases respectively, with 9 bases between them. This CDR3 spans 13 amino acids. For the CDR3, the DNA is TGCGCCAGCAGTCTCGCAGGGACCTACGAGCAGTACTTC. Encoded protein: CASSLAGTYEQYF.

The rearrangement links TRBV7-3 to TRBJ1-1, with 7 bases identical to TRBD1. Per germline, CDR1 SGHTA and CDR2 FQGTGA. The length of the CDR3 is 16 residues. Trimming at V came to 0 bases and at J to 0 bases, leaving 4 bases not matched to a gene. The chain's CDR3 is CASSLTGTVMNTEAFF. CDR3 coding DNA: TGTGCCAGCAGCTTAACTGGGACAGTCATGAACACTGAAGCTTTCTTT.

The genes are TRBV6-5 and TRBJ2-5; possible D gene TRBD2, 7 bases. The CDR3 totals 15 residues. The ends were cut back, 6 bases at V and 4 bases at J, with 18 bases in the middle. The germline gives CDR1 MNHEY, CDR2 SVGAGI. The DNA of the CDR3 is TGTGCCAGCAGACCCAGAGGGGGGGTGGGAGAGACCCAGTACTTC. Protein product: CASRPRGGVGETQYF.

This sequence joins TRBV27 and TRBJ1-2; D remains ambiguous. Trimming took off 2 bases at V and 4 bases at J, with 14 bases between the two ends. CDR1 is MNHEY and CDR2 is SMNVEV in the germline V gene (reference sequence). This CDR3 comprises 15 residues. CDR3 in DNA: TGTGCCAGCAGTTTACAGGCCAGGAACCCCTATGGCTACACCTTC. Translated: CASSLQARNPYGYTF.

The rearrangement links TRBV2 to TRBJ1-3; D is undetermined. V was trimmed by 3 bases and J by 10 bases, leaving 7 bases between them. Germline CDR1 is SNHLY and CDR2 is FYNNEI. The CDR3 is 11 amino acids. The chain's CDR3 is CASSDLITIYF. The CDR3 DNA reads TGTGCCAGCAGTGATCTCATAACCATATATTTT.

The chain employs TRBV7-2 and TRBJ2-3; 13 positions match TRBD2. J lost 6 bases, V lost 4 bases, and 10 bases had no gene match. Germline CDR1 SGHTA, CDR2 FQGNSA. This CDR3 contains 17 residues. The CDR3 region has the DNA TGTGCCAGCAGCTCCGGGACTAGCGGGGATTGGGGGGATACGCAGTATTTT. This translates into CASSSGTSGDWGDTQYF.

This chain links TRBV6-1 with TRBJ1-2; possibly TRBD1 for D (5 bases). V was clipped by 0 bases and J by 4 bases, with 12 bases between them. The CDR3 length is 15 residues. Germline CDR1 MNHNS, CDR2 SASEGT. The CDR3 region is CASSEATGRPYGYTF. The CDR3 DNA sequence: TGTGCCAGCAGTGAAGCTACAGGCCGCCCCTATGGCTACACCTTC.

V is TRBV7-9 and J is TRBJ2-4; D gene unclear. This CDR3 has 15 amino acids. V lost 2 bases, J lost 0 bases, and 8 bases lay in between. From germline, CDR1 is SEHNR and CDR2 FQNEAQ (reference sequence). The CDR3 here is CASSLTAEAKNIQYF. The CDR3 DNA is TGTGCCAGCAGCTTAACGGCCGAAGCCAAAAACATTCAGTACTTC.

To note about this clone: Other nucleotide sequences in the sample specify the same CDR3. This chain connects TRBV3-1 (or the pseudogene TRBV3-2) to TRBJ1-1; the D is unclear. Looked up from germline, CDR1 is LGHDT and CDR2 is YNNKEL (reference sequence). V was cut by 1 base and J by 1 base, with 4 bases left in between. The CDR3 has 13 residues. CDR3 DNA: TGTGCCAGCAGCCAAGTGCAGAACACTGAAGCTTTCTTT. This translates into CASSQVQNTEAFF.

V is TRBV5-1 and J is TRBJ1-2; no definite D call. The V end lost 1 base, the J end lost 8 bases, and 18 bases lay between the germline ends. This CDR3 is built from 15 residues. From germline, CDR1 is SGHRS and CDR2 YFSETQ. The chain's CDR3 is CASSLSVGSPSGYTF. In DNA, the CDR3 is TGCGCCAGCAGCTTGTCGGTAGGTTCTCCTAGCGGCTACACCTTC. The entire variable domain, with the rest obtained from reference TRBV5-1 and TRBJ1-2, is as follows: KAGVTQTPRYLIKTRGQQVTLSCSPISGHRSVSWYQQTPGQGLQFLFEYFSETQRNKGNFPGRFSGRQFSNSRSEMNVSTLELGDSALYLCASSLSVGSPSGYTFGSGTRLTVV.

This clone was found a few times. This chain connects TRBV28 to TRBJ2-5; TRBD1 matches 7 bases. The CDR3 covers 13 residues. CDR1 is MDHEN and CDR2 is SYDVKM in the germline V gene. V was pared by 6 bases and J by 5 bases, with 6 bases of the junction left unmatched. The CDR3 DNA reads as TGTGCCAGCAGGCGACAGGGCTGGGAGACCCAGTACTTC. Translated, it gives CASRRQGWETQYF.

The genes are TRBV18 and TRBJ1-5; 7 bases fit TRBD1. From germline, CDR1 is KGHSH and CDR2 LQKENI. V was clipped by 0 bases and J by 0 bases; unmatched bases: 2. The CDR3 consists of 16 residues. The CDR3 bases are TGTGCCAGCTCACCACCAGGGGGCAATAGCAATCAGCCCCAGCATTTT. It is translated as CASSPPGGNSNQPQHF.

The rearrangement links TRBV7-2 to TRBJ2-3; D gene ambiguous. This CDR3 region has 15 residues. Germline V CDR1 and CDR2: SGHTA, FQGNSA. Trimming stripped 3 bases from V and 6 bases from J, with 16 bases between. The CDR3 sequence: CASSLSDGRWDTQYF. CDR3 coding DNA: TGTGCCAGCAGCTTGAGCGATGGACGTTGGGATACGCAGTATTTT.

The V gene is TRBV27, the J gene TRBJ1-2, with a weak D call TRBD1 (6 bases). Germline-derived CDR1 and CDR2 are MNHEY and SMNVEV (reference sequence). The CDR3 is 18 amino acids. The V end was cut by 6 bases, the J end by 4 bases, with 27 bases between. CDR3 coding DNA: TGTGCCAGCAGCCCACAGGGCCAGGATATTCAAAAAGGCTATGGCTACACCTTC. Residues: CASSPQGQDIQKGYGYTF.

The chain links TRBV5-6 to TRBJ1-1; weak D call: TRBD1 (5 bases). The ends were cut back, 2 bases at V and 10 bases at J, with 18 bases in the middle. The CDR3 totals 14 residues. Germline V gives CDR1 SGHDT, CDR2 YYEEEE. CDR3 sequence (DNA): TGTGCCAGCAGCTTCTCAGGACGGGACTGGAGAGCTTTCTTT. Translated: CASSFSGRDWRAFF. The entire variable domain, with the rest obtained from reference TRBV5-6 and TRBJ1-1, is as follows: DAGVTQSPTHLIKTRGQQVTLRCSPKSGHDTVSWYQQALGQGPQFIFQYYEEEERQRGNFPDRFSGHQFPNYSSELNVNALLLGDSALYLCASSFSGRDWRAFFGQGTRLTVV.

The chain links TRBV29-1 to TRBJ1-1; tentative D call: TRBD1 (6 bases). Trimming shortened V by 5 bases and J by 4 bases, and 11 bases separated the two germline ends. The CDR3 covers 12 residues. Germline CDR1 is SQVTM and CDR2 is ANQGSEA. The CDR3 loop reads CSVIKGGTEAFF. The CDR3 DNA follows: TGCAGCGTTATTAAGGGGGGCACTGAAGCTTTCTTT.